This T cell receptor beta chain was observed in a study of early T cells in non-severe SARS-CoV-2 infection. Study-wide background: Sequencing was performed on bulk RNA from unsorted whole blood, leaving chains unpaired.

Study conclusions and caveats: Matching against VDJdb likely underestimated virus-specific expansions, favoring anti-spike CD8.

Comments on this clonotype: Antigen specificity is unknown.

Individual cDNA molecules carried attached unique molecular identifiers. TCRdb re-called the 5' RACE reads with MiXCR, one entry per CDR3 protein. The sample yields over 15,000 distinct CDR3 sequences, about 4.8% seen once. Germline CDR1 reads MNHEY; CDR2 reads SVGEGT. V gave up 7 bases and J gave up 7 bases; unmatched junction bases: 10. This CDR3 comprises 15 residues. The sample taken for sequencing was whole blood. This chain links TRBV6-2 or TRBV6-3 with TRBJ2-1; 10 bases fit TRBD1. The sequence derives from an adult who was a healthcare worker with PCR-confirmed SARS-CoV-2 infection or an uninfected control (not recorded which). The CDR3 DNA follows: TGTGCCAGCAAAGGCTCCGGGACAGGGGAGAATGAGCAGTTCTTC. Amino acid sequence: CASKGSGTGENEQFF.